Listed here are 3 T cell receptor beta chains from one sample, sequenced in a study of human T cells and chemical hapten exposure. Time point indicated: pre-sensitization, week 0. The sample's treatment: therapeutic diphenylcyclopropenone sensitization with weekly scalp DPC. TCRdb analysed the RACE reads with MiXCR anew, one entry per CDR3 protein. Of roughly 380,000 distinct CDR3 sequences listed, roughly 5% are singletons. The sample here was whole blood, taken in connection with sensitization to the hapten diphenylcyclopropenone (DPC). These receptors all stem from a woman aged 45-59 years with alopecia areata. Some clones in this sample may be carry-over from other donors' samples.

A word on this clonotype: This clone may be a read error of a much larger clone one base away. The gene calls are TRBV9 and TRBJ1-6; D unclear. The germline gives CDR1 SGDLS, CDR2 YYNGEE. This CDR3 is built from 14 residues. V was pared by 0 bases and J by 10 bases, with 11 bases between. The CDR3 is CASSVAVGLSPLHF. The DNA of the CDR3 is TGTGCCAGCAGCGTAGCGGTAGGGCTATCACCCCTCCACTTT.

This clonotype was found many times. V gene TRBV30 combines with J gene TRBJ2-7, with unresolved D. CDR1 and CDR2 (germline): GTSNPN, SVGIG (reference sequence). The CDR3 sequence is 12 residues long. Trimming pared 2 bases from V and 1 base from J, leaving 6 bases between. CDR3 loop: CAWSPGSYEQYF. Written as DNA, the CDR3 is TGTGCCTGGAGTCCTGGTTCCTACGAGCAGTACTTC.

This clonotype was seen more than once but under ten times. The chain joins TRBV24-1 to TRBJ2-2, with 10 bases fitting TRBD1. This CDR3 has 16 amino acids. Losses at the gene ends were 4 bases for V and 6 bases for J; bases not matched to a gene: 7. Germline V gives CDR1 KGHDR, CDR2 SFDVKD. The CDR3 coding sequence is TGTGCCACCAGTGACCGCAGACAGGGGGCGGCCGGGGAGCTGTTTTTT. Its protein is CATSDRRQGAAGELFF.